The rows below give T cell receptor beta chains drawn from one sample of a study of shared clonotypes between healthy human individuals. TCRdb's table, derived via immunoSEQ multiplex PCR, lists solely in-frame clones and lacks some. This table holds some 2.1 million clones, 85% to 95% found once. Specimen: naive CD8+ T cells from PBMCs. The source of these receptors is a man between 18 and 29 years old in good health. Some clones in this sample may be carry-over from other donors' samples. The CDR3 runs from the conserved cysteine through the conserved F or W. The D gene is left open where the match is weak. Expanded clones are given a class, and other clones once, few, many or no size at all.

V: TRBV7-8; D: TRBD2; size: .; J: TRBJ2-7; CDR3: CASSLAKRGPTYEQYF; DNA: TGTGCCAGCAGCTTAGCGAAGCGGGGCCCCACCTACGAGCAGTACTTC
V: TRBV28; D: .; size: .; J: TRBJ1-5; CDR3: CASSLRQGPNQPQHF; DNA: TGTGCCAGCAGTTTAAGGCAGGGCCCCAATCAGCCCCAGCATTTT
V: TRBV29-1; D: .; size: .; J: TRBJ1-2; CDR3: CSARRPNYGYTF; DNA: TGCAGCGCCCGACGGCCTAACTATGGCTACACCTTC
V: TRBV7-9; D: .; size: .; J: TRBJ2-1; CDR3: CASSFQTPATGEQFF; DNA: TGTGCCAGCAGCTTCCAAACCCCTGCTACTGGTGAGCAGTTCTTC
V: TRBV5-1; D: TRBD1; size: once; J: TRBJ1-1; CDR3: CASSLNRGTNTEAFF; DNA: TGCGCCAGCAGCCTAAACAGGGGAACGAACACTGAAGCTTTCTTT
V: TRBV7-6; D: TRBD1; size: .; J: TRBJ2-5; CDR3: CASSLAGQGRSETQYF; DNA: TGTGCCAGCAGCTTAGCGGGACAGGGGAGGTCAGAGACCCAGTACTTC
V: TRBV7-3; D: .; size: .; J: TRBJ2-4; CDR3: CASSLTSGARDIQYF; DNA: TGTGCCAGCAGCTTAACGAGTGGGGCTAGGGACATTCAGTACTTC
V: TRBV28; D: TRBD2; size: .; J: TRBJ2-7; CDR3: CASGPSGSGEQYF; DNA: TGTGCCAGCGGGCCTAGCGGGAGCGGCGAGCAGTACTTC
V: TRBV28; D: .; size: .; J: TRBJ2-7; CDR3: CASRDDLDEQYF; DNA: TGTGCCAGCAGGGATGATCTGGACGAGCAGTACTTC
V: TRBV4-1; D: .; size: .; J: TRBJ2-7; CDR3: CASSQDSGSRNYEQYF; DNA: TGCGCCAGCAGCCAAGACTCGGGCAGTCGGAACTACGAGCAGTACTTC
V: TRBV29-1; D: .; size: .; J: TRBJ2-3; CDR3: CSAPLEGPDTQYF; DNA: TGCAGCGCCCCTTTAGAGGGGCCAGATACGCAGTATTTT
V: TRBV11-3; D: .; size: .; J: TRBJ2-1; CDR3: CASSSRDSINEQFF; DNA: TGTGCCAGCAGCTCGCGGGACTCAATAAATGAGCAGTTCTTC
V: TRBV7-5; D: .; size: .; J: TRBJ2-1; CDR3: CARSLGDRDNEQFF; DNA: TGTGCCAGAAGCTTAGGGGACAGGGACAATGAGCAGTTCTTC
V: TRBV28; D: TRBD2; size: .; J: TRBJ2-1; CDR3: CASSLLAGVVYNEQFF; DNA: TGTGCCAGCAGTTTACTAGCGGGAGTAGTCTACAATGAGCAGTTCTTC
V: TRBV30; D: TRBD2; size: .; J: TRBJ2-1; CDR3: CAWSPDSGGEQFF; DNA: TGTGCCTGGAGTCCCGATAGCGGGGGGGAGCAGTTCTTC
V: TRBV11-2; D: .; size: .; J: TRBJ1-1; CDR3: CASSLPQGAGWRPTEAFF; DNA: TGTGCCAGCAGCTTACCCCAAGGCGCCGGGTGGCGCCCCACTGAAGCTTTCTTT
V: TRBV11-2; D: .; size: .; J: TRBJ2-1; CDR3: CASSPLRFREEQFF; DNA: TGTGCCAGCAGCCCGCTTCGATTTCGGGAGGAGCAGTTCTTC
V: TRBV2; D: .; size: .; J: TRBJ2-4; CDR3: CASSLGYAKNIQYF; DNA: TGTGCCAGCAGCCTAGGGTACGCCAAAAACATTCAGTACTTC
V: TRBV28; D: .; size: .; J: TRBJ1-5; CDR3: CASSSGASNQPQHF; DNA: TGTGCCAGCAGTTCCGGGGCAAGCAATCAGCCCCAGCATTTT
V: TRBV9; D: .; size: once; J: TRBJ1-1; CDR3: CASSPTSEGRTEAFF; DNA: TGTGCCAGCAGCCCAACGTCGGAGGGGAGGACTGAAGCTTTCTTT
V: TRBV10-3; D: .; size: .; J: TRBJ2-1; CDR3: CAISEDWYNEQFF; DNA: TGTGCCATCAGTGAGGACTGGTACAATGAGCAGTTCTTC
V: TRBV27; D: .; size: .; J: TRBJ2-7; CDR3: CASSLSRRGPSYEQYF; DNA: TGTGCCAGCAGTTTATCAAGGAGGGGGCCCTCCTACGAGCAGTACTTC
V: TRBV27; D: .; size: once; J: TRBJ2-3; CDR3: CASKTRASTDTQYF; DNA: TGTGCCAGCAAGACCCGTGCTAGCACAGATACGCAGTATTTT